The clone carrying this TCR beta chain was detected only once. The target antigen is unknown. An end of the junction does not agree with germline; a read error may underlie this. Genomic DNA, the template, was used for profiling of the TCR beta VDJ and CDR3. One entry per CDR3 protein results from TCRdb running MiXCR on the reads. The repertoire includes approximately 250,000 distinct CDR3 sequences, less than 85% of them detected once, and approximately 40% sits in the top ten. This specimen belongs to a study of CD8+CD57+ T cells in acquired aplastic anemia. Turning to the study itself: Recorded DNA amounts for sorted CD4+ and CD8+ cells had an average of approximately 2.9 ug. General study points: Statistical testing detected no significant gap in CD8+ Simpson's diversity between patients and controls. In common between the patients and the controls were some 29 CD8+ CDR3 sequences.

Germline lookup yields CDR1 SNHLY and CDR2 FYNNEI. The CDR3 runs 14 residues. Patients sequenced had flow cytometry evidence of CD8+CD57+ cell expansion. The patients all had a severe acquired aplastic anemia diagnosis. Sequencing was carried out using sorted CD4+, CD8+, or CD8+CD57+ T cells (not recorded which) from PBMCs. The chain links TRBV2 to TRBJ2-5, with a weak D call TRBD2 (5 bases). The TCR comes from a human donor with aplastic anemia. The CDR3 sequence: CASSGGSEHQPQYF. The DNA for the CDR3 is TGTGCCAGCAGCGGAGGCAGCGAGCATCAGCCCCAGTACTTT.